A single sample gave rise to the 8 T cell receptor beta chains below, sequenced in a study of blood T cell repertoires in COVID-19. Assay: immunoSEQ multiplex PCR; the TCRdb copy retains only in-frame clones and omits some. The repertoire holds 150,000 to 200,000 clones, 86% seen once, with over 0.85% in the top ten. Sequencing used peripheral blood. Source of these receptors: a man between 18 and 29 years old with acute or convalescent COVID-19.

This chain uses TRBV12-3 or TRBV12-4 with TRBJ2-5; TRBD2 might be the D (6 bases). There are 13 residues in the CDR3. Trimming cost V 3 bases and J 5 bases, with 10 bases left between them. CDR3 residues: CASSLGLRETQYF. The CDR3 nucleotides are TGTGCCAGCAGTTTGGGACTCCGGGAGACCCAGTACTTC.

The chain combines TRBV30 with TRBJ2-2; D not resolved. There are 14 residues in the CDR3. V was shortened by 2 bases and J by 0 bases, with 7 bases between the two germline ends. Per germline, CDR1 GTSNPN and CDR2 SVGIG (reference sequence). CDR3 region: CAWSKIANTGELFF. The CDR3 coding sequence is TGTGCCTGGAGTAAAATAGCGAACACCGGGGAGCTGTTTTTT. The full variable domain, its missing parts supplied by reference TRBV30 and TRBJ2-2, is SQTIHQWPATLVQPVGSPLSLECTVEGTSNPNLYWYRQAAGRGLQLLFYSVGIGQISSEVPQNLSASRPQDRQFILSSKKLLLSDSGFYLCAWSKIANTGELFFGEGSRLTVL.

The chain couples TRBV4-2 to TRBJ2-1; 9 bases agree with TRBD2. The CDR3 runs 15 residues. V was clipped by 0 bases and J by 4 bases; unmatched bases: 1. Germline V CDR1 and CDR2: LGHNA, YNFKEQ. CDR3 DNA: TGTGCCAGCAGCCAAGATGCGGGGGGGTACAATGAGCAGTTCTTC. Amino acids: CASSQDAGGYNEQFF.

The V call is TRBV9, the J call TRBJ2-7, with 7 positions matching TRBD1. Germline CDR1 reads SGDLS; CDR2 reads YYNGEE. This CDR3 is 13 amino acids long. J lost 5 bases, V lost 3 bases, and 5 bases had no gene match. CDR3 loop: CASSEGAIDEQYF. In DNA, the CDR3 is TGTGCCAGCAGCGAGGGGGCAATCGACGAGCAGTACTTC.

CDR3 coding DNA: TGTGCCAGCAGCCCGACCCAGGACACGAACACTGAAGCTTTCTTT. Its translation: CASSPTQDTNTEAFF. The chain has TRBV7-3 and TRBJ1-1; tentative D call: TRBD1 (5 bases). In germline, CDR1 is SGHTA, CDR2 FQGTGA. The CDR3 has 15 residues. The germline V and J ends were trimmed by 5 bases and 1 base, with 14 bases remaining between them.

V is TRBV3-1 (or the pseudogene TRBV3-2) and J is TRBJ2-1; 14 nucleotides match TRBD2. The CDR3 extends over 16 amino acids. Germline V gene lookup returns CDR1 LGHDT and CDR2 YNNKEL (reference sequence). The V and J ends lost 0 bases and 7 bases, in that order; junction bases with no gene match: 2. The CDR3 DNA is TGTGCCAGCAGCCAAGATAGGACTAGCGGGGGGAATGAGCAGTTCTTC. Its translation: CASSQDRTSGGNEQFF.

In its sample, this clone was seen once. For the CDR3, the DNA is TGTGCCATCAGTGACCTCCGGGAGAATACCGGGGAGCTGTTTTTT. As protein: CAISDLRENTGELFF. The V call is TRBV10-3, the J call TRBJ2-2; possibly TRBD2 for D (6 bases). The CDR3 consists of 15 residues. Germline V lookup: CDR1 ENHRY, CDR2 SYGVKD. With 3 bases removed from V and 5 bases from J, the gap between germline ends came to 13 bases.

In nucleotides, the CDR3 is TGTGCCAGCAACCGCGGACAGGGATATAATTCACCCCTCCACTTT. It codes for CASNRGQGYNSPLHF. The chain joins TRBV5-8 to TRBJ1-6; 8 nucleotides line up with TRBD1. V dropped 6 bases and J dropped 4; count of bases not matched to a gene: 6. This CDR3 comprises 15 residues. Germline V CDR1 and CDR2: SGHTS, YDEGEE.